A selection of T cell receptor beta chains follows, all from one sample in a study of beta chain features in type 1 diabetes. Using immunoSEQ multiplex PCR, the repertoire was profiled, and TCRdb retains in-frame clones only, with some absent. The sample holds roughly 500,000 clones, about 29% seen once. The material sequenced was naive CD4+ T cells from blood. The receptors come from a man aged 18 to 29 in good health. CDR3s include the opening cysteine and the closing phenylalanine or tryptophan. The order of the fields is V gene, D gene, clone size, J gene, CDR3 protein, CDR3 DNA. D genes are given only for firm matches. The size field is filled for only some rows; it gives once, few, many or a size class.

TRBV5-5	NA	NA	TRBJ2-6	CASSLAYGSGANVLTF	TGTGCCAGCAGCTTGGCGTACGGCTCTGGGGCCAACGTCCTGACTTTC
TRBV7-3	TRBD1	few	TRBJ2-5	CASSNRGRETQYF	TGTGCCAGCAGCAACAGGGGTCGGGAGACCCAGTACTTC
TRBV7-9	NA	few	TRBJ2-1	CASRREQTYNEQFF	TGTGCCAGCAGAAGGGAGCAGACATACAATGAGCAGTTCTTC
TRBV5-1	TRBD2	NA	TRBJ2-1	CASSSGLASYNEQFF	TGCGCCAGCAGCTCCGGACTAGCGTCCTACAATGAGCAGTTCTTC
TRBV2	NA	NA	TRBJ1-1	CASSGSEGTEAFF	TGTGCCAGCAGTGGTAGCGAAGGCACTGAAGCTTTCTTT
TRBV5-4	NA	NA	TRBJ2-6	CASAPSGLHGANVLTF	TGTGCCAGCGCCCCGTCCGGGCTTCATGGGGCCAACGTCCTGACTTTC
TRBV2	NA	NA	TRBJ2-7	CASRYTTANYEQYF	TGTGCCAGCAGATATACCACAGCTAACTACGAGCAGTACTTC
TRBV21-1	NA	few	TRBJ2-1	CASSTPTPSSYNEQFF	TGTGCCAGCAGCACCCCGACTCCCAGCTCCTACAATGAGCAGTTCTTC
TRBV7-2	TRBD2	few	TRBJ2-4	CASSLVLAGVPDIQYF	TGTGCCAGCAGCTTAGTCCTAGCGGGAGTTCCGGACATTCAGTACTTC
TRBV6-5	NA	few	TRBJ2-7	CASSLQLASNEQYF	TGTGCCAGCAGTCTACAGTTAGCCTCGAACGAGCAGTACTTC
TRBV29-1	TRBD1	few	TRBJ1-3	CSVGTGAPNTIYF	TGCAGCGTTGGGACAGGGGCGCCGAACACCATATATTTT
TRBV30	TRBD1	few	TRBJ1-2	CAWSVRDRPNYGYTF	TGTGCCTGGAGTGTACGGGACAGGCCTAACTATGGCTACACCTTC
TRBV18	TRBD2	few	TRBJ2-1	CASSPAAGGPHEQFF	TGTGCCAGCTCACCAGCGGCGGGAGGGCCTCATGAGCAGTTCTTC
TRBV25-1	NA	NA	TRBJ2-7	CASSESGRGNEQYF	TGTGCCAGCAGTGAATCAGGCAGGGGAAACGAGCAGTACTTC
TRBV7-2	TRBD1	NA	TRBJ2-7	CASSAGQGARYEQYF	TGTGCCAGCAGCGCGGGACAGGGGGCGCGCTACGAGCAGTACTTC
TRBV7-2	TRBD1	NA	TRBJ1-1	CASSYRGGTEAFF	TGTGCCAGCAGCTACAGGGGCGGCACTGAAGCTTTCTTT
TRBV6-6	NA	NA	TRBJ1-3	CATHPGTSYSGNTIYF	TGTGCCACCCACCCGGGCACTTCCTACTCTGGAAACACCATATATTTT
TRBV9	TRBD2	NA	TRBJ2-7	CASSPDWTSGSEQYF	TGTGCCAGCAGCCCCGACTGGACTAGCGGGAGCGAGCAGTACTTC
TRBV7-9	TRBD1	few	TRBJ2-7	CASSNWGQGIFYEQYF	TGTGCCAGCAGCAATTGGGGACAGGGGATCTTCTACGAGCAGTACTTC
TRBV10-3	TRBD1	few	TRBJ1-3	CAIRSGTAGNTIYF	TGTGCCATCAGGTCCGGGACAGCAGGAAACACCATATATTTT
TRBV11-2	NA	NA	TRBJ1-5	CASSLDPGVVGQPQHF	TGTGCCAGCAGCTTAGATCCAGGGGTGGTTGGCCAGCCCCAGCATTTT
TRBV5-1	NA	NA	TRBJ2-5	CASSLMTGSQETQYF	TGCGCCAGCAGCTTGATGACGGGGTCACAAGAGACCCAGTACTTC
TRBV20-1	NA	NA	TRBJ2-7	CSASAYEQYF	TGCAGTGCTTCTGCCTACGAGCAGTACTTC
TRBV25-1	NA	NA	TRBJ1-4	CASSGIGRGLNEKLFF	TGTGCCAGCAGTGGGATAGGACGGGGGCTGAATGAAAAACTGTTTTTT
TRBV18	TRBD1	NA	TRBJ1-2	CASSPTGNGYTF	TGTGCCAGCTCACCGACAGGGAATGGCTACACCTTC
TRBV4-1	NA	NA	TRBJ2-7	CASSQRPSSYEQYF	TGCGCCAGCAGCCAACGGCCGAGCTCCTACGAGCAGTACTTC
TRBV27	NA	NA	TRBJ1-2	CASSSQGIGYTF	TGTGCCAGCAGTTCTCAGGGGATAGGCTACACCTTC
TRBV9	TRBD2	NA	TRBJ2-7	CASSVKRDRAYEQYF	TGTGCCAGCAGCGTAAAGCGGGACCGAGCCTACGAGCAGTACTTC
TRBV7-2	TRBD2	few	TRBJ2-5	CASSIRLAGGLETQYF	TGTGCCAGCAGCATCCGACTAGCGGGAGGCCTGGAGACCCAGTACTTC
TRBV5-1	NA	NA	TRBJ2-3	CASASSGTPVGDTQYF	TGCGCCAGCGCATCCTCCGGGACCCCCGTGGGAGATACGCAGTATTTT
TRBV14	NA	NA	TRBJ2-5	CASRNAGAETQYF	TGTGCCAGCCGAAATGCGGGGGCAGAGACCCAGTACTTC
TRBV4-3	NA	few	TRBJ1-5	CASSQVWGVGQPQHF	TGCGCCAGCAGCCAAGTTTGGGGGGTCGGGCAGCCCCAGCATTTT
TRBV7-2	TRBD1	few	TRBJ2-7	CASSWDRVSEQYF	TGTGCCAGCAGCTGGGACAGGGTGAGCGAGCAGTACTTC
TRBV29-1	NA	NA	TRBJ1-1	CSVGMPAQRKAFF	TGCAGCGTTGGGATGCCCGCCCAACGGAAAGCTTTCTTT
TRBV30	NA	few	TRBJ1-5	CAWGQSNQPQHF	TGTGCCTGGGGACAGAGCAATCAGCCCCAGCATTTT
TRBV29-1	NA	NA	TRBJ1-2	CSVGKGTYGYTF	TGCAGCGTTGGGAAGGGGACCTATGGCTACACCTTC
TRBV10-3	NA	NA	TRBJ2-6	CAISEFRDPSTGANVLTF	TGTGCCATCAGTGAGTTTAGGGACCCCTCAACTGGGGCCAACGTCCTGACTTTC
TRBV29-1	TRBD2	NA	TRBJ2-7	CSVRTSGGSYEQYF	TGCAGCGTTAGGACTAGCGGGGGCTCCTACGAGCAGTACTTC
TRBV29-1	NA	few	TRBJ1-1	CSVALMALNTEAFF	TGCAGCGTTGCATTAATGGCTCTGAACACTGAAGCTTTCTTT
TRBV4-1	NA	NA	TRBJ1-5	CASSQERGPYSNQPQHF	TGCGCCAGCAGCCAAGAAAGGGGCCCCTATAGCAATCAGCCCCAGCATTTT
TRBV9	NA	NA	TRBJ1-1	CASSPVYTEAFF	TGTGCCAGCAGCCCCGTTTACACTGAAGCTTTCTTT
TRBV30	NA	many	TRBJ2-1	CAWSVLSLYNEQFF	TGTGCCTGGAGTGTACTATCGCTATACAATGAGCAGTTCTTC
TRBV5-1	TRBD2	NA	TRBJ2-7	CASSPWGTSDEQYF	TGCGCCAGCAGCCCGTGGGGGACTAGCGACGAGCAGTACTTC
TRBV10-3	NA	NA	TRBJ2-2	CAISEAGRNTGELFF	TGTGCCATCAGTGAAGCAGGGCGAAACACCGGGGAGCTGTTTTTT
TRBV6-5	TRBD2	NA	TRBJ2-5	CASSSRLAGQETQYF	TGTGCCAGCAGCTCACGACTAGCGGGACAAGAGACCCAGTACTTC
TRBV2	NA	NA	TRBJ2-6	CASTRVSGANVLTF	TGTGCCAGCACCAGGGTCTCTGGGGCCAACGTCCTGACTTTC
TRBV10-3	NA	NA	TRBJ1-1	CAISLGGTEAFF	TGTGCCATCAGTCTAGGGGGTACTGAAGCTTTCTTT